The 6 T cell receptor beta chains below come from one sample, sequenced in a study of PD-1 blockade in classical Hodgkin lymphoma. Using immunoSEQ multiplex PCR, the repertoire was profiled, and TCRdb retains in-frame clones only, with some absent. The data show 70,000 or so clones, about two thirds seen once. All patients relapsed after autologous stem cell transplantation, and brentuximab vedotin exposure varied. The material sequenced was peripheral blood mononuclear cells (PBMCs), taken before the second cycle of nivolumab. These receptors came from a human donor with classical Hodgkin lymphoma.

The chain uses TRBV11-2 and TRBJ1-2; a possible D gene is TRBD1 (5 bases). V gave up 6 bases and J gave up 4 bases, with 18 bases separating them. Germline V gene lookup returns CDR1 SGHAT and CDR2 FQNNGV. This CDR3 has 15 residues. The CDR3 protein is CASSTTAGTFYGYTF. CDR3 bases: TGTGCCAGCAGTACCACAGCGGGGACTTTCTATGGCTACACCTTC.

The V call is TRBV7-3, the J call TRBJ2-1; D possibly corresponds to TRBD2 (6 bases). V was trimmed by 5 bases and J by 4 bases, leaving 18 bases between them. Germline CDR1 SGHTA, CDR2 FQGTGA. The CDR3 sequence is 16 residues long. CDR3 sequence reads: CASSLGLLDVYNEQFF. CDR3 DNA sequence: TGTGCCAGCAGCCTGGGACTCCTAGACGTATACAATGAGCAGTTCTTC.

This chain connects TRBV5-1 to TRBJ2-1; 10 nucleotides match TRBD2. The length of the CDR3 is 17 residues. From germline, CDR1 is SGHRS and CDR2 YFSETQ. V trimming: 2 bases; J trimming: 1 base; junction bases outside the gene matches: 6. For the CDR3, the DNA is TGCGCCAGCAGCTTTTTACTAGCGGGACCTTCCTACAATGAGCAGTTCTTC. Its translation: CASSFLLAGPSYNEQFF. The full variable domain, completed using reference TRBV5-1 and TRBJ2-1, is KAGVTQTPRYLIKTRGQQVTLSCSPISGHRSVSWYQQTPGQGLQFLFEYFSETQRNKGNFPGRFSGRQFSNSRSEMNVSTLELGDSALYLCASSFLLAGPSYNEQFFGPGTRLTVL.

The chain is built from TRBV7-3 and TRBJ2-3, with 9 bases that match TRBD2. Germline CDR1 reads SGHTA; CDR2 reads FQGTGA. Trimming cost V 3 bases and J 3 bases; bases outside gene matches: 1. This CDR3 has 14 residues. The CDR3 spells CASSFSGGTDTQYF. DNA for the CDR3: TGTGCCAGCAGCTTTAGCGGGGGTACAGATACGCAGTATTTT.

The chain couples TRBV28 to TRBJ2-7, with D uncertain. CDR3 length equals 12 residues. The V end lost 5 bases, the J end lost 0 bases, and 5 bases lay between the germline ends. Germline values: CDR1 MDHEN, CDR2 SYDVKM. CDR3 residues: CASSRLSYEQYF. Written as DNA, the CDR3 is TGTGCCAGCAGTCGCCTCTCCTACGAGCAGTACTTC.

V and J are TRBV19 and TRBJ1-1; no reliable D call. Trimming removed 4 bases at V and 3 bases at J, with 21 bases between. Germline values: CDR1 LNHDA, CDR2 SQIVND (reference sequence). The CDR3 spans 17 residues. The CDR3: CASSKDPNLLWDTEAFF. The CDR3 DNA sequence: TGTGCCAGTAGTAAGGATCCCAATCTTTTGTGGGACACTGAAGCTTTCTTT. The variable domain in full, completed from reference TRBV19 and TRBJ1-1, reads DGGITQSPKYLFRKEGQNVTLSCEQNLNHDAMYWYRQDPGQGLRLIYYSQIVNDFQKGDIAEGYSVSREKKESFPLTVTSAQKNPTAFYLCASSKDPNLLWDTEAFFGQGTRLTVV.